This TCR beta chain was observed in a study of OX40 agonist ivuxolimab in advanced cancers. Produced via immunoSEQ multiplex PCR; TCRdb's table is partial and in-frame only. Of over 65,000 clones in the sample, 90% to 95% were seen once. CDR3 length: 15 residues. Germline V gene data show CDR1 as SGHKS and CDR2 as YYEKEE (reference sequence). Trimming took off 6 bases at V and 2 bases at J, with 18 bases between the two ends. The clonotype was recovered from an adult with an advanced solid tumor such as melanoma, head and neck, liver or kidney cancer. The V and J genes are TRBV5-5 and TRBJ2-7; possible D gene TRBD1, 5 bases. The specimen comprised CD4+ or CD8+ T cells sorted from blood, sampled in a trial of the OX40 agonist ivuxolimab. CDR3 bases: TGTGCCAGCACCCTAAGTGGGGCAGGGACCTACGAGCAGTACTTC. Its translation: CASTLSGAGTYEQYF.